This T cell receptor beta chain is from a study of T cell repertoires in cytomegalovirus infection. TCRdb redid the calling of the reads with MiXCR, one entry per CDR3 protein. Found here are a few hundred thousand distinct CDR3 sequences, 20% to 25% of them singletons; the top ten hold approximately 18%. V lost 10 bases and J 4 bases, leaving 11 bases between the germline ends. CDR3 size: 12 residues. Germline V lookup: CDR1 MGHDK, CDR2 SYGVNS. About this clonotype: This may arise from a read error, as a much more abundant clone is one base away.

This clonotype originated in a human donor in good health (CMV status not recorded). Some clones in this sample may be carry-over from other donors' samples. Sample: CD8+ T cells from PBMCs. V gene TRBV25-1 combines with J gene TRBJ1-5; D gene uncertain. CDR3 DNA: TGTGCCAACAAGGACGGGAATCAGCCCCAGCATTTT. The encoded protein is CANKDGNQPQHF.